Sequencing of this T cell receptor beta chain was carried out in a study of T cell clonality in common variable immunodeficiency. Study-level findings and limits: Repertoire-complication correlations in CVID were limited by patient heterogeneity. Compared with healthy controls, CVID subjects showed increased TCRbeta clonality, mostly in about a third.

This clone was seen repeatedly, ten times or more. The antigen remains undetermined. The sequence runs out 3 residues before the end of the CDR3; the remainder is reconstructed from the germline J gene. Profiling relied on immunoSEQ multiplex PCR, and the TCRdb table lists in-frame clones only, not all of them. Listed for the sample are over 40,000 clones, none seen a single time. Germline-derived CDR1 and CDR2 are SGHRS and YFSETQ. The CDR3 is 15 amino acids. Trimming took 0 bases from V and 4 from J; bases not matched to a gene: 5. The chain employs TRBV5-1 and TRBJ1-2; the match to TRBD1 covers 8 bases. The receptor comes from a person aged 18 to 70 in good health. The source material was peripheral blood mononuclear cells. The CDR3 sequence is CASSLEGTGTYGYTF. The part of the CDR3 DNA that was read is TGCGCCAGCAGCTTGGAGGGGACAGGTACCTATGGC.